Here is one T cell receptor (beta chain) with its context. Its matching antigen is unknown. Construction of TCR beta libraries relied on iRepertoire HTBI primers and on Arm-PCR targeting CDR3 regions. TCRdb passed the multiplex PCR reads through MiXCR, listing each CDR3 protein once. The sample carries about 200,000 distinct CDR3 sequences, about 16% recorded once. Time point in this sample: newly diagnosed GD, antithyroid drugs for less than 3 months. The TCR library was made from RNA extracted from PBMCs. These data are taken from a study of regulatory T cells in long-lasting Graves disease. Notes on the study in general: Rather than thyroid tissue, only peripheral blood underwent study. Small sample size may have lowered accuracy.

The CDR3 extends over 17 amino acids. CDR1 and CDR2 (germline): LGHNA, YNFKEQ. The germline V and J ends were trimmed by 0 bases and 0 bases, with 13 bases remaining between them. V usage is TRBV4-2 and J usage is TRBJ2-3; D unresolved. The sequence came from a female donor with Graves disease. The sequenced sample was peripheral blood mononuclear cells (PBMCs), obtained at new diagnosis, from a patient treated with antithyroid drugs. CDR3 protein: CASSQDRGGTSTDTQYF. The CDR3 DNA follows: TGTGCCAGCAGCCAAGATAGAGGCGGAACTAGCACAGATACGCAGTATTTT.